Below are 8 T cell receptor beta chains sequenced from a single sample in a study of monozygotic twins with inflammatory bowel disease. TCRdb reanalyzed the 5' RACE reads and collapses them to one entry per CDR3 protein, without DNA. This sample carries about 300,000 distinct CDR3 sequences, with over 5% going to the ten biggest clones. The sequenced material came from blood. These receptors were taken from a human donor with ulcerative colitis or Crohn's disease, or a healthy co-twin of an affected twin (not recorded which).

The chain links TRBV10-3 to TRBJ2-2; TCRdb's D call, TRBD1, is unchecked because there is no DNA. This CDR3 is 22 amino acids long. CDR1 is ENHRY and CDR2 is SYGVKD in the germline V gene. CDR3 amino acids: CAISEPWGANAARSRSPGELFF.

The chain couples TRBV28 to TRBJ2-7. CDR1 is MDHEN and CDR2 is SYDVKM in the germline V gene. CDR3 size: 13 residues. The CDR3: CASSLVGWHEQYF.

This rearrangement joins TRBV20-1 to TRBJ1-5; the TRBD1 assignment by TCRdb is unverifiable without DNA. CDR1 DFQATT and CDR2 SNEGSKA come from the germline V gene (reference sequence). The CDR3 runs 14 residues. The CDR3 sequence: CSAQLGQFNQPQHF.

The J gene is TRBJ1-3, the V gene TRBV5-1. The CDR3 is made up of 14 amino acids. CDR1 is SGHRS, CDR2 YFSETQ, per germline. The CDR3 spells CASSNSEGGNTIYF.

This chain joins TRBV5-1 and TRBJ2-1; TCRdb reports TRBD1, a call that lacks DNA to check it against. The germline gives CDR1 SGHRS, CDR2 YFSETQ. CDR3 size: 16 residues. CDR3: CASSLVPGQGFNEQFF.

CDR3 residues: CASSSFGTKYF. This chain joins TRBV12-3 or TRBV12-4 and TRBJ2-7; TCRdb names TRBD1, which stays unverified in the absence of DNA. This CDR3 is built from 11 residues.

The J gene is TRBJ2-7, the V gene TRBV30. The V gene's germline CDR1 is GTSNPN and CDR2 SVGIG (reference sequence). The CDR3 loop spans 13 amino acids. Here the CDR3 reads CAWSRDIQGEQYF.

The CDR3 sequence: CASSLRGRGQPQHF. The rearrangement joins TRBV7-2 to TRBJ1-5; the D call of TRBD1 rests on TCRdb alone, since no DNA is present to check it. CDR1 is SGHTA and CDR2 is FQGNSA in the germline V gene. CDR3 size: 14 residues.